The 24 T cell receptor beta chains in this list originate from one sample, sequenced in a study of early T cells in non-severe SARS-CoV-2 infection. One entry per CDR3 protein results from TCRdb running MiXCR on the 5' RACE reads. The sample lists tens of thousands of distinct CDR3 sequences, just under 15% seen once, with roughly 6% in the top ten. Sequencing was performed on whole blood. Receptor source: an adult who was a healthcare worker with PCR-confirmed SARS-CoV-2 infection or an uninfected control (not recorded which).

The table lists this clonotype with many counts. V usage is TRBV29-1 and J usage is TRBJ1-4; D gene uncertain. This CDR3 comprises 12 residues. Germline CDR1 SQVTM, CDR2 ANQGSEA. Trimming stripped 4 bases from V and 5 bases from J, with 8 bases between. CDR3 amino acids: CSVVDGNEKLFF. The CDR3 nucleotides are TGCAGCGTTGTGGACGGGAATGAAAAACTGTTTTTT.

J is TRBJ2-7 and V is TRBV20-1, with TRBD2 matching over 11 bases. The V gene's germline CDR1 is DFQATT and CDR2 SNEGSKA (reference sequence). The CDR3 spans 16 residues. V lost 2 bases, J lost 0 bases, and 6 bases stayed unmatched. CDR3 in DNA: TGCAGTGCTAGACACCTCCTAGCGGGGGGCTCCTACGAGCAGTACTTC. Protein sequence: CSARHLLAGGSYEQYF.

This clonotype was counted only a few times. The chain couples TRBV2 to TRBJ2-3, with D uncertain. V was cut by 4 bases and J by 6 bases, with 5 bases left in between. CDR3 length equals 11 residues. Germline assignment: CDR1 SNHLY and CDR2 FYNNEI. The CDR3 sequence: CASSGADTQYF. The CDR3 nucleotides are TGTGCCAGCAGTGGAGCGGATACGCAGTATTTT.

This chain connects TRBV2 to TRBJ1-1; 7 bases agree with TRBD1. Per germline, CDR1 SNHLY and CDR2 FYNNEI. The CDR3 runs to 16 residues. Losses at the gene ends were 6 bases for V and 4 bases for J; bases not matched to a gene: 14. The CDR3 here is CASSQRPTGWFTEAFF. The CDR3 region has the DNA TGTGCCAGCAGCCAGCGCCCGACAGGGTGGTTCACTGAAGCTTTCTTT. Supplemented by reference TRBV2 and TRBJ1-1, the full variable domain reads EPEVTQTPSHQVTQMGQEVILRCVPISNHLYFYWYRQILGQKVEFLVSFYNNEISEKSEIFDDQFSVERPDGSNFTLKIRSTKLEDSAMYFCASSQRPTGWFTEAFFGQGTRLTVV.

V is TRBV20-1 and J is TRBJ2-1, with 10 nucleotides matching TRBD1. CDR1 DFQATT and CDR2 SNEGSKA come from the germline V gene (reference sequence). This CDR3 comprises 12 residues. The CDR3 nucleotides read TGCAGCTGGGACAGGGGTATCGATGAGCAGTTCTTC. This encodes CSWDRGIDEQFF.

The chain employs TRBV12-3 or TRBV12-4 and TRBJ2-2; no clear D gene. The CDR3 is made up of 15 amino acids. V was trimmed by 6 bases and J by 4 bases, leaving 15 bases between them. The CDR3 is CASRGGRTLTGELFF. DNA of the CDR3: TGTGCCAGCAGGGGCGGACGGACCCTCACCGGGGAGCTGTTTTTT.

There are a few counts of this clonotype. This chain joins TRBV7-2 and TRBJ2-7; D gene ambiguous. The CDR3 length is 14 residues. The V gene's germline CDR1 is SGHTA and CDR2 FQGNSA. V was pared by 1 base and J by 3 bases, with 10 bases between. CDR3 coding DNA: TGTGCCAGCAGCTTAGGCGTCCAAAGCTACGAGCAGTACTTC. Protein: CASSLGVQSYEQYF.

This clonotype was seen ten or more times. The J gene is TRBJ2-7, the V gene TRBV7-2; D might be TRBD2 (5 bases). Germline lookup yields CDR1 SGHTA and CDR2 FQGNSA. CDR3 length: 14 amino acids. Trimming took off 3 bases at V and 2 bases at J, with 11 bases between the two ends. The DNA for the CDR3 is TGTGCCAGCAGCTTCGGAGGCCCCCCCTACGAGCAGTACTTC. Its protein is CASSFGGPPYEQYF.

The chain is built from TRBV9 and TRBJ1-2, with 7 bases fitting TRBD1. Germline CDR1 SGDLS, CDR2 YYNGEE. The J segment lost 4 bases and the V segment lost 0 bases, leaving 0 bases of the junction unmatched. The CDR3 is 13 residues long. DNA for the CDR3: TGTGCCAGCAGCGTAGGACAGGGCTATGGCTACACCTTC. The encoded protein is CASSVGQGYGYTF.

This clonotype was observed at least ten times. This rearrangement joins TRBV28 to TRBJ1-3; D call uncertain. V shed 4 bases and J shed 2 bases, with 0 bases lying between them. From germline, CDR1 is MDHEN and CDR2 SYDVKM. The CDR3 sequence is 11 residues long. The CDR3 spells CASSSGNTIYF. For the CDR3, the DNA is TGTGCCAGCAGTTCTGGAAACACCATATATTTT.

This clonotype showed up just a few times. The chain has TRBV20-1 and TRBJ2-5; 7 nucleotides match TRBD2. Germline CDR1 DFQATT, CDR2 SNEGSKA (reference sequence). Trimming at V came to 4 bases and at J to 5 bases, leaving 10 bases not matched to a gene. The CDR3 length is 14 residues. The CDR3, as DNA: TGCAGTGCTACCCCCGGGACTATGTTCGAGACCCAGTACTTC. It yields the protein CSATPGTMFETQYF.

This clonotype has only a few counts. This rearrangement joins TRBV11-2 to TRBJ2-1; D is unresolved. Trimming removed 5 bases from V and 3 bases from J, with 14 bases in between. CDR3 length: 15 amino acids. Germline CDR1 SGHAT, CDR2 FQNNGV. This CDR3 reads CASSLSQGNYNEQFF. DNA of the CDR3: TGTGCCAGCAGCCTTAGTCAAGGGAACTACAATGAGCAGTTCTTC.

This chain links TRBV5-1 with TRBJ2-7; possibly TRBD2 for D (5 bases). The CDR3 is 11 residues long. V lost 3 bases and J lost 5, with 6 bases in between. The germline gives CDR1 SGHRS, CDR2 YFSETQ. Here the CDR3 reads CASSSGNEQYF. The CDR3 DNA sequence: TGCGCCAGCAGCTCGGGGAACGAGCAGTACTTC.

This clonotype was seen a few times. This chain uses TRBV20-1 with TRBJ2-1, with D unresolved. The CDR3 sequence is 14 residues long. Germline V gene lookup returns CDR1 DFQATT and CDR2 SNEGSKA (reference sequence). The germline V and J ends were trimmed by 8 bases and 3 bases, with 17 bases remaining between them. The CDR3 sequence: CSTPRPPGYNEQFF. The CDR3 DNA is TGCAGTACCCCCCGGCCCCCCGGCTACAATGAGCAGTTCTTC.

The chain links TRBV27 to TRBJ2-3, with D unresolved. This CDR3 spans 12 amino acids. V was trimmed by 9 bases and J by 8 bases, leaving 15 bases between them. CDR1 is MNHEY, CDR2 SMNVEV, per germline (reference sequence). CDR3 in DNA: TGTGCCAGTGCTTCCGTCGGTTCTACGCAGTATTTT. As protein: CASASVGSTQYF.

This clonotype occurred a few times. The chain recombines TRBV9 with TRBJ2-1; 9 nucleotides match TRBD2. This CDR3 comprises 14 residues. Germline values: CDR1 SGDLS, CDR2 YYNGEE. V was clipped by 0 bases and J by 9 bases; unmatched bases: 4. This CDR3 reads CASSVGGRAGEQFF. CDR3 nucleotide sequence: TGTGCCAGCAGCGTAGGCGGGAGGGCCGGTGAGCAGTTCTTC.

This clonotype was seen many times. The V and J genes are TRBV30 and TRBJ1-6, with D unresolved. The CDR3 loop spans 17 amino acids. V dropped 0 bases and J dropped 3 bases, with 15 bases sitting between them. CDR1 is GTSNPN, CDR2 SVGIG, per germline (reference sequence). In DNA, the CDR3 is TGTGCCTGGAGTGTAGGCAGCCAGTGGGGCTATAATTCACCCCTCCACTTT. Its translation: CAWSVGSQWGYNSPLHF.

This clonotype was seen more than once but under ten times. The chain carries TRBV10-3 and TRBJ2-2; 7 nucleotides agree with TRBD2. This CDR3 region has 14 residues. V was pared by 10 bases and J by 1 base, with 6 bases of the junction left unmatched. Germline V lookup: CDR1 ENHRY, CDR2 SYGVKD. The CDR3 here is CASKRGGNTGELFF. CDR3 sequence (DNA): TGTGCCAGTAAGCGGGGCGGGAACACCGGGGAGCTGTTTTTT.

V is TRBV28 and J is TRBJ1-2, with a possible D match to TRBD1 (5 bases). CDR1 and CDR2 from the germline V gene are MDHEN and SYDVKM. This CDR3 contains 12 residues. The ends were cut back, 10 bases at V and 3 bases at J, with 12 bases in the middle. The DNA for the CDR3 is TGTGCCACGAGCCTAGGGGACTATGGCTACACCTTC. Its protein is CATSLGDYGYTF.

The chain links TRBV7-9 to TRBJ2-7, with D unclear. CDR1 is SEHNR and CDR2 is FQNEAQ in the germline V gene (reference sequence). V was clipped by 4 bases and J by 1 base, with 11 bases between them. The CDR3 loop spans 14 amino acids. The CDR3 protein is CASSSHSLSYEQYF. DNA for the CDR3: TGTGCCAGCAGCTCTCACAGTCTTTCCTACGAGCAGTACTTC.

This clonotype was counted only a few times. V usage is TRBV5-4 and J usage is TRBJ2-5; TRBD1 aligns across 7 bases. This CDR3 comprises 13 residues. Unmatched junction bases numbered 7, after V lost 4 bases and J lost 7 bases. CDR1 and CDR2 (germline): SGHNT, YYREEE (reference sequence). This CDR3 reads CASSGRQGSTQYF. In nucleotides, the CDR3 is TGTGCCAGCAGCGGTAGACAGGGTTCGACCCAGTACTTC.

V and J are TRBV10-2 and TRBJ2-3, with D unresolved. Germline CDR1 and CDR2: WSHSY and SAAADI. The germline V and J ends were trimmed by 3 bases and 5 bases, with 9 bases remaining between them. The CDR3 contains 13 residues. The CDR3 DNA sequence: TGCGCCAGCAGTGACACAGTCCAAGATACGCAGTATTTT. Translating gives CASSDTVQDTQYF.

The gene calls are TRBV28 and TRBJ2-5; TRBD2 aligns across 8 bases. The germline V gene has CDR1 MDHEN and CDR2 SYDVKM. This CDR3 spans 18 amino acids. V was pared by 2 bases and J by 7 bases, with 18 bases of the junction left unmatched. CDR3 DNA: TGTGCCAGCAGTTTAGCGGGGAGCGGGAGTAATTTGCAGGGGACCCAGTACTTC. It codes for CASSLAGSGSNLQGTQYF.

There are many counts of this clonotype. This chain uses TRBV28 with TRBJ2-5; D possibly uses TRBD1 or TRBD2 (5 bases each). Germline V lookup: CDR1 MDHEN, CDR2 SYDVKM. This CDR3 is 15 amino acids long. Trimming stripped 3 bases from V and 4 bases from J, with 15 bases between. CDR3 in DNA: TGTGCCAGCAGTTTCCAGGGACGGCCGCGAGAGACCCAGTACTTC. Protein sequence: CASSFQGRPRETQYF.